These 9 T cell receptor beta chains were sequenced from one sample in a study of blood T cell repertoires in COVID-19. TCRdb's copy holds only in-frame clones and misses some; the assay was immunoSEQ multiplex PCR. The sample consists of some 75,000 clones, roughly 90% of them appearing once. The sample comprised peripheral blood. The source is a man between 65 and 85 years old with active or convalescent COVID-19.

The sample holds one count of this clone. V usage is TRBV10-2 and J usage is TRBJ1-5, with 8 bases that match TRBD1. The CDR3 runs to 13 residues. After removal of 8 bases from V and 7 bases from J, the junction contained 7 bases not matched to a gene. Germline V gene sequence: CDR1 WSHSY, CDR2 SAAADI. The CDR3 reads CASRQGIEQPQHF. CDR3 nucleotides: TGCGCCAGCCGACAGGGGATAGAACAGCCCCAGCATTTT.

This chain connects TRBV14 to TRBJ2-1, with D possibly matching TRBD1 (5 bases). Trimming left V 4 bases short and J 4 bases short, with 17 bases between. The CDR3 sequence is 16 residues long. CDR1 SGHDN and CDR2 FVKESK come from the germline V gene. This CDR3 is CASSRPGAPVYNEQFF. CDR3 DNA: TGTGCCAGCAGCCGGCCTGGGGCGCCAGTATACAATGAGCAGTTCTTC.

The chain carries TRBV10-1 and TRBJ2-2; unclear D gene. CDR3 size: 14 residues. CDR1 WNHNN and CDR2 SYGVQD come from the germline V gene (reference sequence). Trimming removed 6 bases at V and 3 bases at J, with 11 bases between. The DNA of the CDR3 is TGCGCCAGCAGATACGGCGGCGACACCGGGGAGCTGTTTTTT. As protein: CASRYGGDTGELFF.

For this clone: At one of its ends the junction is not consistent with the germline gene, which may arise from a read error. CDR3 residues: CASTQVVDEAFF. Written as DNA, the CDR3 is TGTGCAAGCACTCAGGTTGTCGATGAAGCTTTCTTT. The chain links TRBV6-5 to TRBJ1-1; D call uncertain. CDR3 length: 12 amino acids. CDR1 and CDR2 from the germline V gene are MNHEY and SVGAGI.

The rearrangement uses TRBV7-9 and TRBJ1-6; D is ambiguous. Germline V gives CDR1 SEHNR, CDR2 FQNEAQ (reference sequence). The CDR3 loop spans 12 amino acids. V was pared by 2 bases and J by 13 bases, with 9 bases between. Here the CDR3 DNA reads TGTGCCAGCAGCTTACATGGCAGGCCCCTCCACTTT. It encodes CASSLHGRPLHF. The full variable domain, completed using reference TRBV7-9 and TRBJ1-6, is DTGVSQNPRHKITKRGQNVTFRCDPISEHNRLYWYRQTLGQGPEFLTYFQNEAQLEKSRLLSDRFSAERPKGSFSTLEIQRTEQGDSAMYLCASSLHGRPLHFGNGTRLTVT.

The chain combines TRBV3-1 (or the pseudogene TRBV3-2) with TRBJ1-3, with D possibly matching TRBD1 (5 bases). V gave up 1 base and J gave up 0 bases, with 13 bases separating them. The CDR3 is 17 residues long. Germline-derived CDR1 and CDR2 are LGHDT and YNNKEL (reference sequence). DNA of the CDR3: TGTGCCAGCAGCCAAGTGGGGCCGCTCCTCTCTGGAAACACCATATATTTT. Translation gives CASSQVGPLLSGNTIYF.

The J gene is TRBJ1-2, the V gene TRBV6-4; D is unclear. The CDR3 length is 13 residues. Germline V CDR1 and CDR2: MRHNA, SNTAGT. The V and J ends lost 2 bases and 2 bases respectively, with 6 bases between them. The chain's CDR3 is CASSDEANYGYTF. In nucleotides, the CDR3 is TGTGCCAGCAGTGACGAGGCAAACTATGGCTACACCTTC.

The DNA for the CDR3 is TGCGCCAGCAGCTGGGGGACAGGAGGCCCAAACACTGAAGCTTTCTTT. This translates into CASSWGTGGPNTEAFF. V usage is TRBV5-1 and J usage is TRBJ1-1; 8 bases match TRBD1. The CDR3 extends over 16 amino acids. V lost 3 bases, J lost 2 bases, and 9 bases stayed unmatched. Per germline, CDR1 SGHRS and CDR2 YFSETQ.

J is TRBJ2-1 and V is TRBV6-5; D is perhaps TRBD2 (6 bases). The CDR3 consists of 15 residues. The V end was cut by 6 bases, the J end by 0 bases, with 12 bases between. Germline V gene data show CDR1 as MNHEY and CDR2 as SVGAGI. The CDR3 spells CASSSFGGSYNEQFF. As DNA, the CDR3 is TGTGCCAGCAGCTCGTTCGGGGGCTCCTACAATGAGCAGTTCTTC.